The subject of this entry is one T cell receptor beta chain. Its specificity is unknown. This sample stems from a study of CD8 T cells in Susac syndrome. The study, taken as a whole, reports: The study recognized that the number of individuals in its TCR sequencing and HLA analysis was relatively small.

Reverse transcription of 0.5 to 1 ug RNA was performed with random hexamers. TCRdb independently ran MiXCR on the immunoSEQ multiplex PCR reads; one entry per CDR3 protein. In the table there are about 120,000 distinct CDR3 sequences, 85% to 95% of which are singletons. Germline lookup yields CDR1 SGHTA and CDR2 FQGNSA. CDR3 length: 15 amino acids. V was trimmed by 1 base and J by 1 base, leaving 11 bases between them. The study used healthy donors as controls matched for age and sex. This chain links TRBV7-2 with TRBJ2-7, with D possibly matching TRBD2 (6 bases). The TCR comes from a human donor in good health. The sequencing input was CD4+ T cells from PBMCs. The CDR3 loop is CASSLVAGSSYEQYF. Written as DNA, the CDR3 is TGTGCCAGCAGCTTAGTTGCGGGGTCGTCCTACGAGCAGTACTTC.